These 16 T cell receptor beta chains were sequenced from one sample in a study of regulatory T cells in long-lasting Graves disease. The authors built TCR beta libraries using iRepertoire HTBI primers and Arm-PCR of CDR3 regions. TCRdb used MiXCR to reprocess the multiplex PCR reads, holding one entry per CDR3 protein. This sample carries about 420,000 distinct CDR3 sequences, about 16% of them seen once, and the ten largest clones take 20% to 25%. Time point given: newly diagnosed GD, antithyroid drugs for less than 3 months. PBMC RNA was the source of the TCR library. This sample was also put to use in a study of T cells in Graves' hyperthyroidism and ophthalmopathy.

Here the sequenced sample was peripheral blood mononuclear cells (PBMCs), taken at new diagnosis, from a patient treated with antithyroid drugs. These receptors all come from a woman aged 18-29 years with Graves disease.

This chain joins TRBV20-1 and TRBJ2-7, with D perhaps matching TRBD2 (6 bases). This CDR3 contains 11 residues. Germline CDR1 is DFQATT and CDR2 is SNEGSKA (reference sequence). V lost 7 bases and J lost 5, with 12 bases in between. The CDR3 reads CSGAAGNEQYF. CDR3 in DNA: TGCAGTGGAGCCGCGGGAAACGAGCAGTACTTC.

This clonotype was detected ten times or more. The V call is TRBV3-1, the J call TRBJ1-1; tentatively, D is TRBD1 (6 bases). The CDR3 is 15 residues long. Germline V gives CDR1 LGHDT, CDR2 YNNKEL (reference sequence). Trimming took 5 bases from V and 0 from J, leaving 13 bases between them. The chain's CDR3 is CASSTRQDMNTEAFF. CDR3 DNA: TGTGCCAGCAGCACGCGACAGGACATGAACACTGAAGCTTTCTTT.

The chain links TRBV3-1 to TRBJ1-2; D ambiguous. Trimming took 0 bases from V and 3 from J, leaving 14 bases between them. Germline V CDR1 and CDR2: LGHDT, YNNKEL (reference sequence). The CDR3 loop spans 16 amino acids. CDR3 coding DNA: TGTGCCAGCAGCCAAGAATGGGGAGCCGGATACTATGGCTACACCTTC. It codes for CASSQEWGAGYYGYTF.

The chain couples TRBV19 to TRBJ1-2, with D unresolved. Germline V gene sequence: CDR1 LNHDA, CDR2 SQIVND (reference sequence). This CDR3 region has 13 residues. Trimming stripped 4 bases from V and 4 bases from J, with 10 bases between. The CDR3 coding sequence is TGTGCCAGTAGTACGCAGGCTACCTATGGCTACACCTTC. Its translation is CASSTQATYGYTF.

There are many counts of this clonotype. This chain connects TRBV11-1 to TRBJ2-1, with 8 bases fitting TRBD2. Germline CDR1 is SGHAT and CDR2 is FQDESV (reference sequence). The ends lost 5 bases at V and 6 bases at J; junction bases unmatched: 9. There are 15 residues in the CDR3. The CDR3 DNA is TGTGCCAGCAGCCCAGACCCTACTAGCGGCAATGAGCAGTTCTTC. Its protein is CASSPDPTSGNEQFF.

The chain employs TRBV6-2 or TRBV6-3 and TRBJ2-3; D possibly corresponds to TRBD1 (6 bases). The germline V gene has CDR1 MNHEY and CDR2 SVGEGT. Trimming shortened V by 2 bases and J by 5 bases, and 11 bases separated the two germline ends. There are 14 residues in the CDR3. CDR3 amino acids: CASSYRDRQDTQYF. In DNA, the CDR3 is TGTGCCAGCAGTTACAGAGACAGGCAAGATACGCAGTATTTT.

This clonotype was observed a handful of times. This chain uses TRBV19 with TRBJ2-3, with 9 positions matching TRBD2. CDR1 and CDR2 from the germline V gene are LNHDA and SQIVND (reference sequence). This CDR3 is 17 amino acids long. Trimming removed 4 bases from V and 3 bases from J; junction bases left unmatched: 11. This CDR3 is CASSTWSSGRRTDTQYF. Here the CDR3 DNA reads TGTGCCAGTAGTACCTGGAGTAGCGGGAGAAGGACAGATACGCAGTATTTT.

In its sample, this clonotype was seen a few times. CDR3 sequence: CASSQEARKQYF. CDR3 DNA sequence: TGCGCCAGCAGCCAAGAGGCCAGGAAGCAGTACTTC. V and J are TRBV4-1 and TRBJ2-7; unclear D gene. CDR1 MGHRA and CDR2 YSYEKL come from the germline V gene. CDR3 size: 12 residues. With 0 bases removed from V and 8 bases from J, the gap between germline ends came to 8 bases.

Turning to this clonotype: This may arise from a read error, as a much more abundant clone is one base away. The rearrangement uses TRBV29-1 and TRBJ2-7; D is perhaps TRBD1 (6 bases). The V and J ends lost 1 base and 4 bases respectively, with 17 bases between them. The length of the CDR3 is 15 residues. Per germline, CDR1 SQVTM and CDR2 ANQGSEA. For the CDR3, the DNA is TGCAGCGTTGAAGGTTTGTCCTGGGGGCAGTACGAGCAGTACTTC. It codes for CSVEGLSWGQYEQYF.

This clonotype showed up just once. A read error may explain this, as a much larger clone is one base away. The J gene is TRBJ2-5, the V gene TRBV19; D unclear. Germline CDR1 LNHDA, CDR2 SQIVND (reference sequence). CDR3 length: 15 residues. The CDR3: CVSSIDLLTQETQYF. The CDR3 region has the DNA TGTGTCAGTAGTATAGATCTCCTGACACAAGAGACCCAGTACTTC.

This clonotype was counted between two and nine times. This chain links TRBV7-2 with TRBJ1-6, with D maybe TRBD1 (5 bases). V was shortened by 5 bases and J by 6 bases, with 23 bases between the two germline ends. The germline CDR1 and CDR2 sequences are SGHTA and FQGNSA. CDR3 length: 18 residues. This chain's CDR3 is CASSRSAQGFTVNSPLHF. CDR3 DNA sequence: TGTGCCAGCAGCCGATCTGCGCAGGGCTTCACCGTTAATTCACCCCTCCACTTT.

This clonotype has ten or more counts. The chain employs TRBV27 and TRBJ1-6, with 10 nucleotides matching TRBD1. This CDR3 has 15 residues. V trimming: 6 bases; J trimming: 7 bases; junction bases outside the gene matches: 6. Germline CDR1 and CDR2: MNHEY and SMNVEV (reference sequence). CDR3 in amino acids: CASRDGQGGNSPLHF. CDR3 nucleotides: TGTGCCAGCAGGGACGGACAGGGGGGAAATTCACCCCTCCACTTT.

This clonotype has a count of ten or more. The CDR3 protein is CASSAQGISTDTQYF. The CDR3 DNA follows: TGTGCCAGCAGTGCGCAGGGAATTAGCACAGATACGCAGTATTTT. The rearrangement links TRBV2 to TRBJ2-3, with D perhaps TRBD1 (5 bases). The CDR3 contains 15 residues. Between the trimmed V and J ends, which lost 4 bases and 0 bases, there was a span of 11 bases. The germline CDR1 and CDR2 sequences are SNHLY and FYNNEI.

This clonotype was counted only a few times. CDR3 coding DNA: TGCGCCAGCAGCCAAGAGAGGGGGGCATTGAACACTGAAGCTTTCTTT. This sequence encodes CASSQERGALNTEAFF. This sequence joins TRBV4-1 and TRBJ1-1; maybe TRBD1 (6 bases). Germline CDR1 and CDR2: MGHRA and YSYEKL. The germline V and J ends were trimmed by 0 bases and 0 bases, with 11 bases remaining between them. The CDR3 is 16 amino acids.

The genes are TRBV20-1 and TRBJ1-5; tentative D call: TRBD1 (6 bases). V lost 6 bases and J lost 8, with 17 bases in between. The CDR3 loop spans 13 amino acids. The germline gives CDR1 DFQATT, CDR2 SNEGSKA (reference sequence). The chain's CDR3 is CSAGGQPVEPQHF. The CDR3 DNA is TGCAGTGCCGGCGGACAGCCTGTAGAGCCCCAGCATTTT.

This clonotype was recorded at least ten times. V gene TRBV20-1 combines with J gene TRBJ2-5, with 10 bases aligning to TRBD2. The CDR3 extends over 18 amino acids. Trimming at V came to 7 bases and at J to 5 bases, leaving 22 bases not matched to a gene. CDR1 is DFQATT and CDR2 is SNEGSKA in the germline V gene (reference sequence). DNA of the CDR3: TGCAGTGGGTGGGATGGTAGCGGGAGGAAAGGTCTTGACGAGACCCAGTACTTC. Translated: CSGWDGSGRKGLDETQYF.